This T cell receptor beta chain was recovered during a study of T cells in Graves' hyperthyroidism and ophthalmopathy. About the study: Blood from the periphery was taken at initial diagnosis, before any treatment. Study-level points and caveats: In the analysis, a 13 V-J model separated ophthalmopathy from stable hyperthyroidism.

This clonotype turned up a few times. Its antigen is not known. Patients aged 18 to 65 with hyperthyroidism were newly diagnosed, with duration under 2 months. The PBMCs were taken from approximately 11 ml of fresh peripheral blood. V was clipped by 3 bases and J by 3 bases; unmatched bases: 4. This CDR3 has 14 residues. CDR1 and CDR2 (germline): SQVTM, ANQGSEA. The investigators amplified TCR beta CDR3 regions from RNA transcripts. The study used the HTBI primer set for a first-round RT-PCR of the TCR CDR3. TCRdb recomputed calls from the multiplex PCR reads with MiXCR, one row per CDR3 protein. Of some 510,000 distinct CDR3 sequences in the sample, roughly 20% were seen once.

This TCR was sampled from a man younger than 35 with Graves' hyperthyroidism. This chain joins TRBV29-1 and TRBJ1-2; 10 positions match TRBD1. The sequenced sample consisted of blood. The CDR3 DNA follows: TGCAGCGTTGACGACGGGACAGGGGACTATGGCTACACCTTC. Its protein product is CSVDDGTGDYGYTF.